This T cell receptor beta chain was identified in a study of blood T cell repertoires in COVID-19. At the level of the study: Samples taken during acute and convalescent COVID-19 were collected in the United States, Italy and Spain.

Per the original methods: The authors estimated nucleated cell counts from reference gene primer amplification. Assay: immunoSEQ multiplex PCR; the TCRdb copy retains only in-frame clones and omits some. V and J calls and clone size are copied from that table; D and trimming were computed from the DNA. The table lists about 320,000 clones, approximately 85% of them singletons. In its sample, this clone was seen once. Material for sequencing was peripheral blood. This clonotype originated in a human donor in a cohort sampled during active COVID-19.

CDR3 nucleotides: TGTGCCAGCAGCTTCTCGAGCGGGGGTCAGTTCTTC. It specifies CASSFSSGGQFF. The chain couples TRBV5-8 to TRBJ2-1; 8 nucleotides align to TRBD2. Germline V gene sequence: CDR1 SGHTS, CDR2 YDEGEE. This CDR3 comprises 12 residues. The V and J ends lost 2 bases and 13 bases, in that order; junction bases with no gene match: 5.